These T cell receptor beta chains were read from a single sample in a study of blood T cell repertoires in COVID-19. Method: immunoSEQ multiplex PCR; TCRdb's copy keeps in-frame clones and lacks some. The sample contains approximately 300,000 clones, approximately 84% of which appear only once. Sequenced: peripheral blood. The receptors stem from a person aged 70 to 80 with COVID-19, enrolled during active disease. Each CDR3 is given with its conserved first and last residue. The order of the fields is V gene, J gene, D gene, clone size, CDR3 DNA, CDR3 protein. A D gene is named only where the DNA matches it firmly. Clone size is given for some rows only: seen once, a few or many times, or a class if the clone is expanded.

TRBV9	TRBJ2-3	.	few	TGTGCCAGCAGCGTAGCAGGCTCTAGCACAGATACGCAGTATTTT	CASSVAGSSTDTQYF
TRBV7-9	TRBJ2-1	.	.	TGTGCCAGCAGCGACTGGGTCCGAGGTCGCTCCTACAATGAGCAGTTCTTC	CASSDWVRGRSYNEQFF
TRBV11-2	TRBJ2-2	TRBD2	.	TGTGCCAGCAGCTTTCAGCGGGACGCGAACACCGGGGAGCTGTTTTTT	CASSFQRDANTGELFF
TRBV4-1	TRBJ2-7	TRBD2	.	TGCGCCAGCAGCCAAGATCGTGAGCTAGCGGGAGGAAACGAGCAGTACTTC	CASSQDRELAGGNEQYF
TRBV20-1	TRBJ2-1	.	.	TGCAGTGCTAGACAGGGTAATGAGCAGTTCTTC	CSARQGNEQFF
TRBV11-3	TRBJ2-3	TRBD1	.	TGTGCCAGCAGCCCTTACTATGGGACAGCACGTACAGATACGCAGTATTTT	CASSPYYGTARTDTQYF
TRBV18	TRBJ2-7	.	.	TGTGCCAGCTCACTCTCCACGGGCTACGAGCAGTACTTC	CASSLSTGYEQYF
TRBV9	TRBJ1-1	TRBD1	.	TGTGCCAGCAGCGTCTCCGGGACAGGGAACACTGAAGCTTTCTTT	CASSVSGTGNTEAFF
TRBV19	TRBJ1-1	.	.	TGTGCCAGTAGTAGTAACATGAACACTGAAGCTTTCTTT	CASSSNMNTEAFF
TRBV18	TRBJ1-1	.	once	TGTGCCAGCTCACCACCGCGGGCGAACGCTGAAGCTTTCTTT	CASSPPRANAEAFF
TRBV6-6	TRBJ1-1	TRBD1	.	TGTGCCAGCAGTTACTCGATAAACAGGGGGAACACTGAAGCTTTCTTT	CASSYSINRGNTEAFF
TRBV14	TRBJ2-7	.	.	TGTGCCAGCAGCCTTGGACAGCAATACGAGCAGTACTTC	CASSLGQQYEQYF
TRBV5-4	TRBJ2-2	TRBD2	.	TGTGCCAGCAGCTTAGTTCGAGCGGGGGGATCGACCGGGGAGCTGTTTTTT	CASSLVRAGGSTGELFF
TRBV19	TRBJ2-7	.	.	TGTGCCAGTAGTATGGTCGGCTACGAGCAGTACTTC	CASSMVGYEQYF
TRBV3-1/TRBV3-2	TRBJ1-5	.	.	TGTGCCAGCAGCCAAGGGGGAGGGGATCAGCCCCAGCATTTT	CASSQGGGDQPQHF
TRBV5-1	TRBJ1-4	TRBD1	once	TGCGCCAGCAGCCCTGACAGGGGTAGGAATGAAAAACTGTTTTTT	CASSPDRGRNEKLFF
TRBV5-1	TRBJ1-4	.	.	TGCGCCAGCAGCCGGGGAGGGGGTAATGAAAAACTGTTTTTT	CASSRGGGNEKLFF
TRBV7-9	TRBJ2-5	TRBD1	few	TGTGCCAGCGCAGGGGGCGCTGGGGAGACCCAGTACTTC	CASAGGAGETQYF
TRBV7-9	TRBJ1-5	.	.	TGTGCCACGGGGGAGGATCAGCCCCAGCATTTT	CATGEDQPQHF
TRBV11-2	TRBJ2-1	TRBD1	.	TGTGCCAGCAGCTCGGGACAGGGGGCCGAGCAGTTCTTC	CASSSGQGAEQFF
TRBV4-1	TRBJ1-1	.	.	TGCGCCAGCAGCCAAGGCAGGGCCGACACTGAAGCTTTCTTT	CASSQGRADTEAFF
TRBV5-1	TRBJ1-1	.	.	TGCGCCAGCAGCAAAGAAGGGAGTAGGGACACTGAAGCTTTCTTT	CASSKEGSRDTEAFF
TRBV6-5	TRBJ1-1	.	.	TGTGCCAGCAGTACTAGAGTAGCTGAAGCTTTCTTT	CASSTRVAEAFF
TRBV19	TRBJ1-1	.	.	TGTGCCAGTAGCCAACAGGCTTTGGGCACTGAAGCTTTCTTT	CASSQQALGTEAFF
TRBV5-1	TRBJ2-2	.	many	TGCGCCAGCAGCTTGGCCCAGGGGCTGGGCGGGGAGCTGTTTTTT	CASSLAQGLGGELFF
TRBV18	TRBJ2-2	.	once	TGTGCCAGCTCACCAGGTCCAGGGGATACCGGGGAGCTGTTTTTT	CASSPGPGDTGELFF
TRBV19	TRBJ2-1	.	.	TGTGCCAGTAGTATAACCGCAGGGATTCTCCTACCTAACAATGAGCAGTTCTTC	CASSITAGILLPNNEQFF
TRBV19	TRBJ1-2	TRBD1	.	TGTGCCAGTAGTATAGGGGACAGCTCATATGGCTACACCTTC	CASSIGDSSYGYTF
TRBV28	TRBJ1-5	.	once	TGTGCCAGCAGTCCTCCCGATCAGCCCCAGCATTTT	CASSPPDQPQHF
TRBV6-2/TRBV6-3	TRBJ2-3	TRBD1	.	TGTGCCAGCAGTTACTTGACGGGACAGGGGTTTGGACAGGATACGCAGTATTTT	CASSYLTGQGFGQDTQYF
TRBV19	TRBJ2-2	TRBD2	.	TGTGCCAGTAGTATAGACGATAGCGGGTCTAACACCGGGGAGCTGTTTTTT	CASSIDDSGSNTGELFF
TRBV11-2	TRBJ2-1	TRBD2	once	TGTGCCAGCAGCGCCTTAGCGGGGATATACAATGAGCAGTTCTTC	CASSALAGIYNEQFF
TRBV5-8	TRBJ1-2	.	.	TGTGCCAGCAGCCCGAAACGCCGAGACTTCCGCTTC	CASSPKRRDFRF
TRBV7-9	TRBJ1-3	.	.	TGTGCCAGCAGCTTAGTTCCCGATCGGGGAGACGGAAACACCATATATTTT	CASSLVPDRGDGNTIYF
TRBV7-8	TRBJ2-7	TRBD2	few	TGTGCCAGCAGCAGACTAGCGGGCTACGAGCAGTACTTC	CASSRLAGYEQYF